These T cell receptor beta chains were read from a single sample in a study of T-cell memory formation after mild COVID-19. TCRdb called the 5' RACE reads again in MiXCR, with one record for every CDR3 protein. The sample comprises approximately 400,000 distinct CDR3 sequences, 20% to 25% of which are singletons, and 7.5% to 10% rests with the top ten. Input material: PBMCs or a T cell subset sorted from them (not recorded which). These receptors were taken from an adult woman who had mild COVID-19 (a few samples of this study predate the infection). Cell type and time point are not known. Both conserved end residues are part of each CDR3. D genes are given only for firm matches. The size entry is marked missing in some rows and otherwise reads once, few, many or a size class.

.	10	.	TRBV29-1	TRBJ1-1	CSGRQAEAFF	TGCAGCGGTAGACAGGCTGAAGCTTTCTTT
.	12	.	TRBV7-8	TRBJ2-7	CASGARAYEQYF	TGTGCCAGCGGAGCACGGGCCTACGAGCAGTACTTC
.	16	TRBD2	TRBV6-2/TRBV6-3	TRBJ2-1	CASSYSTTSGYNEQFF	TGTGCCAGCAGTTACTCGACGACTAGCGGCTACAATGAGCAGTTCTTC
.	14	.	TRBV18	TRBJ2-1	CASSPALGGNEQFF	TGTGCCAGCTCACCTGCCCTCGGGGGCAATGAGCAGTTCTTC
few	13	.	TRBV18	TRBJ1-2	CASSPTGLHGYTF	TGTGCCAGCTCACCGACAGGTTTGCATGGCTACACCTTC
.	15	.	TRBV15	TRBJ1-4	CATSRNRGLDEKLFF	TGTGCCACCAGCAGGAATAGAGGGTTGGATGAAAAACTGTTTTTT
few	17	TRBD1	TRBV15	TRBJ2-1	CATSGIQGVDSYNEQFF	TGTGCCACCAGCGGAATCCAGGGGGTAGATTCCTACAATGAGCAGTTCTTC
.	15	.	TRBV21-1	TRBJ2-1	CASSKCSGLNSEQFF	TGTGCCAGCAGCAAATGTAGCGGTCTAAACAGTGAGCAGTTCTTC
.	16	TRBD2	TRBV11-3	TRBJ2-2	CASSLSGLAGHGELFF	TGTGCCAGCAGCTTATCCGGACTAGCGGGACATGGGGAGCTGTTTTTT
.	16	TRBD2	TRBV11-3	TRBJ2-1	CASSHLTASGSHEQFF	TGTGCCAGCAGCCACCTTACGGCTAGCGGGAGCCATGAGCAGTTCTTC
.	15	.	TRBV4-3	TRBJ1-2	CASSQDQSGVYGYTF	TGCGCCAGCAGCCAAGATCAATCCGGGGTCTATGGCTACACCTTC
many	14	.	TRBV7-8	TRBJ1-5	CASSLAGEGQPQHF	TGTGCCAGCAGCTTAGCAGGGGAAGGACAGCCCCAGCATTTT
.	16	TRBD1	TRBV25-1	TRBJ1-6	CASRGDRVRQNSPLHF	TGTGCCAGCAGGGGAGACAGGGTACGGCAAAATTCACCCCTCCACTTT
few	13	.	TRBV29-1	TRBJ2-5	CSVEATFRETQYF	TGCAGCGTTGAAGCGACCTTCCGGGAGACCCAGTACTTC
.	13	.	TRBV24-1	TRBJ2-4	CATSDLVGRVQYF	TGTGCCACCAGTGATTTAGTAGGCCGTGTTCAGTACTTC
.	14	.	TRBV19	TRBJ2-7	CASSTSDITYEQYF	TGTGCCAGTAGTACCTCGGACATCACCTACGAGCAGTACTTC
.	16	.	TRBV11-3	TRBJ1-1	CASSPYLGPMNTEAFF	TGTGCCAGCAGTCCCTACTTAGGACCGATGAACACTGAAGCTTTCTTT
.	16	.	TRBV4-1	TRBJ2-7	CASSSLTGLFLLEQYF	TGCGCCAGCAGCTCATTGACAGGTCTCTTTTTGCTCGAGCAGTACTTC
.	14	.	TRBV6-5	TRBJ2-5	CASSYKWAQETQYF	TGTGCCAGCAGTTATAAGTGGGCACAAGAGACCCAGTACTTC
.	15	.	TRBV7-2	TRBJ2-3	CASLIDGARTDTQYF	TGTGCCAGCCTTATTGACGGCGCCCGCACAGATACGCAGTATTTT
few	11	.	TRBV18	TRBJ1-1	CASSRETEAFF	TGTGCCAGCTCACGGGAAACTGAAGCTTTCTTT
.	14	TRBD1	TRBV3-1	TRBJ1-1	CASSQGGRGTEAFF	TGTGCCAGCAGCCAAGGTGGCAGGGGGACTGAAGCTTTCTTT
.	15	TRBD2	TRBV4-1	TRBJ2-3	CASSQAASGGDAQYF	TGCGCCAGCAGCCAAGCGGCTAGCGGGGGGGATGCGCAGTATTTT
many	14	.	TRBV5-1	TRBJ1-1	CASSFHRVDTEAFF	TGCGCCAGCAGCTTCCACAGGGTGGACACTGAAGCTTTCTTT
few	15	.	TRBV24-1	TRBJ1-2	CATSGPDPREYGYTF	TGTGCCACCAGTGGCCCTGACCCCCGGGAATATGGCTACACCTTC
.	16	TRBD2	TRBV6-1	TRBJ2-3	CASSDPSGISTDTQYF	TGTGCCAGCAGTGACCCTAGCGGGATTAGCACAGATACGCAGTATTTT
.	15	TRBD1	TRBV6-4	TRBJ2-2	CASTLDRGRPGELFF	TGTGCCAGCACCTTGGACAGGGGGCGCCCCGGGGAGCTGTTTTTT
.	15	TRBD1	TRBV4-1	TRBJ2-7	CASSSPRDRGGEQYF	TGCGCCAGCAGTTCACCTCGGGACAGGGGAGGCGAGCAGTACTTC
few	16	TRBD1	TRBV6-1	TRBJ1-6	CASSVMDRGGRSPLHF	TGTGCCAGCAGCGTTATGGACAGGGGGGGAAGGTCACCCCTCCACTTT
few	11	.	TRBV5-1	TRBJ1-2	CASSVDYGYTF	TGCGCCAGCAGCGTGGACTATGGCTACACCTTC
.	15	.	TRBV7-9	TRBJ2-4	CASSLSSLAKNIQYF	TGTGCCAGCAGCTTATCGTCTCTAGCCAAAAACATTCAGTACTTC
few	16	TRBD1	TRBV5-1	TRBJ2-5	CASSGSTGGAGETQYF	TGCGCCAGCAGCGGGTCGACAGGGGGCGCGGGAGAGACCCAGTACTTC
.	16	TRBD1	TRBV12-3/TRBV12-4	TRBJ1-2	CASSLGTGSFLAGYTF	TGTGCCAGCAGTTTGGGGACAGGTTCATTTCTAGCTGGCTACACCTTC
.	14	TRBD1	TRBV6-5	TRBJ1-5	CASRRQGSNQPQHF	TGTGCCAGCAGAAGACAGGGAAGCAATCAGCCCCAGCATTTT
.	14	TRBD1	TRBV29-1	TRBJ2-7	CSVELGDSGYEQYF	TGCAGCGTTGAATTAGGGGACAGTGGCTACGAGCAGTACTTC
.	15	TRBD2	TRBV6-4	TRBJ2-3	CASSDSLGLAGELYW	TGTGCCAGCAGTGACTCACTCGGACTAGCGGGGGAATTATATTGG
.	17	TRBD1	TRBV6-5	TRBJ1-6	CASSYSTAQGADSPLHF	TGTGCCAGCAGTTACTCGACGGCCCAGGGGGCGGATTCACCCCTCCACTTT
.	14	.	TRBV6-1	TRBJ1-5	CASSPPGYNQPQHF	TGTGCCAGCAGTCCCCCAGGCTACAATCAGCCCCAGCATTTT
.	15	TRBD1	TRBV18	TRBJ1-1	CASSPAEGARTEAFF	TGTGCCAGCTCACCAGCGGAGGGGGCGCGAACTGAAGCTTTCTTT
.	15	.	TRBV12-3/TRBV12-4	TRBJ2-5	CASSLHRIGQETQYF	TGTGCCAGCAGTTTGCACAGGATAGGCCAAGAGACCCAGTACTTC
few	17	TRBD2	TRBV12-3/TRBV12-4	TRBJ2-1	CASSSSGRARTYNEQFF	TGTGCCAGCAGTTCTAGCGGGAGGGCCAGGACCTACAATGAGCAGTTCTTC
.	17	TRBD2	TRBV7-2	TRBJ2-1	CASSPTHASGINNEQFF	TGTGCCAGCAGCCCCACCCACGCTAGCGGGATCAACAATGAGCAGTTCTTC
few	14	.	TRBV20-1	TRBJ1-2	CSAGRRRASYGYTF	TGCAGTGCTGGCAGGCGCCGGGCGTCCTATGGCTACACCTTC
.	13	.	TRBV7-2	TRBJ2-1	CASSLHSDSEQFF	TGTGCCAGCAGCCTACACTCTGATTCCGAGCAGTTCTTC
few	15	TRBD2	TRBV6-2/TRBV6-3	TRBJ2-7	CASSSPGGSSYEQYF	TGTGCCAGCAGTTCCCCGGGGGGGAGCTCCTACGAGCAGTACTTC
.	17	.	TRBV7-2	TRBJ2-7	CASSLGGMTGAQGEQYF	TGTGCCAGCAGCCTGGGGGGTATGACGGGAGCCCAAGGGGAGCAGTACTTC